These 12 T cell receptor beta chains were all obtained from the same sample, sequenced in a study of identical twins. A single record per CDR3 protein comes from TCRdb applying MiXCR to the 5' RACE reads. Among 1.5 million to 2 million distinct CDR3 sequences listed, under 35% were seen once. Sequenced material: cord blood. These TCRs come from a newborn girl in good health.

This sequence joins TRBV6-6 and TRBJ2-2; TRBD1 aligns across 10 bases. Germline V gene data show CDR1 as MNHNY and CDR2 as SVGAGI (reference sequence). The length of the CDR3 is 15 residues. J was trimmed by 6 bases and V by 2 bases; bases with no gene match: 3. CDR3 in amino acids: CASSYGTGVAGELFF. Here the CDR3 DNA reads TGTGCCAGCAGTTACGGGACAGGGGTGGCCGGGGAGCTGTTTTTT.

This clonotype was observed a few times. The chain uses TRBV10-3 and TRBJ2-3; tentatively, D is TRBD2 (6 bases). The CDR3 contains 15 residues. Trimming removed 6 bases from V and 2 bases from J, with 15 bases in between. Germline lookup yields CDR1 ENHRY and CDR2 SYGVKD. DNA of the CDR3: TGTGCCATCAGCGGGGTTGGGGGACTCACAGATACGCAGTATTTT. Translated: CAISGVGGLTDTQYF.

The chain carries TRBV28 and TRBJ2-1; weak D call: TRBD1 (6 bases). V dropped 6 bases and J dropped 4 bases, with 16 bases sitting between them. The CDR3 consists of 15 residues. CDR1 MDHEN and CDR2 SYDVKM come from the germline V gene. The CDR3 nucleotides are TGTGCCAGCAGCCCCGGGACAAGACTATACAATGAGCAGTTCTTC. It encodes CASSPGTRLYNEQFF.

On this clonotype itself: This may be a read error, as it is one base from a much larger clone. The chain couples TRBV21-1 to TRBJ1-1; whether TRBD1, the table's D call, matches the DNA was not checked. TRBV21-1 constitutes a pseudogene. This CDR3 comprises 13 residues. The CDR3 DNA follows: TGTGCCAGAAGACAGGGGGCGAACACTGAAGCTTTCTTT. Residues: CARRQGANTEAFF.

A note on this clonotype: This could be a read error, since a much larger clone is one nucleotide away. The gene calls are TRBV29-1 and TRBJ1-2; no reliable D call. Per germline, CDR1 SQVTM and CDR2 ANQGSEA. CDR3 size: 12 residues. CDR3: CGVEDINYGYTF. The CDR3 DNA follows: TGCGGCGTTGAAGATATTAACTATGGCTACACCTTC.

The rearrangement joins TRBV20-1 to TRBJ2-3, with 7 bases matching TRBD2. CDR3 length: 12 amino acids. V lost 6 bases and J lost 4; bases outside the gene matches: 4. Germline V gene lookup returns CDR1 DFQATT and CDR2 SNEGSKA (reference sequence). The CDR3 region is CSATRESDTQYF. DNA for the CDR3: TGCAGTGCCACGCGGGAGTCAGATACGCAGTATTTT.

This clonotype was detected a few times. The chain couples TRBV24-1 to TRBJ1-5; 8 bases are a match to TRBD1. Germline V gives CDR1 KGHDR, CDR2 SFDVKD. The CDR3 spans 16 residues. V lost 2 bases to trimming and J lost 2 bases; unmatched junction nucleotides: 4. The DNA of the CDR3 is TGTGCCACCAGTGATTCCCTGGACAGGGGCAATCAGCCCCAGCATTTT. It is translated as CATSDSLDRGNQPQHF.

This clonotype was observed a few times. This chain uses TRBV20-1 with TRBJ2-3; D unclear. In germline, CDR1 is DFQATT, CDR2 SNEGSKA (reference sequence). Trimming removed 6 bases from V and 1 base from J, with 14 bases in between. The CDR3 is 14 amino acids. CDR3 sequence: CSALGDPGTDTQYF. CDR3 bases: TGCAGTGCCCTCGGAGACCCCGGCACAGATACGCAGTATTTT.

The chain combines TRBV21-1 with TRBJ1-4. TRBV21-1 is a pseudogene locus. This CDR3 contains 14 residues. CDR3 loop: CAGSKPQKDEKLFF. Here the CDR3 DNA reads TGTGCCGGCAGCAAACCCCAAAAGGATGAAAAACTGTTTTTT.

The J gene is TRBJ1-1, the V gene TRBV7-2; 9 bases align to TRBD1. Per the germline V gene, CDR1 is SGHTA and CDR2 is FQGNSA. V shed 2 bases, J shed 4 bases, and the junction held 8 bases outside the gene matches. CDR3 size: 16 residues. The CDR3 nucleotides read TGTGCCAGCAGCTTACAGCCCACAGGGGGCCTCACTGAAGCTTTCTTT. Protein sequence: CASSLQPTGGLTEAFF.

V gene TRBV4-1 combines with J gene TRBJ1-4; possibly TRBD1 for D (5 bases). With 2 bases removed from V and 4 bases from J, the gap between germline ends came to 14 bases. CDR1 is MGHRA, CDR2 YSYEKL, per germline. The CDR3 extends over 16 amino acids. In nucleotides, the CDR3 is TGCGCCAGCAGCCAAAAAGTGTCGGGGGGTAATGAAAAACTGTTTTTT. Its translation is CASSQKVSGGNEKLFF.

This clonotype came up many times. At one end the junction does not follow the germline gene, possibly because of a read error. The chain combines TRBV4-2 with TRBJ1-2, with unresolved D. The germline V gene encodes CDR1 LGHNA and CDR2 YNFKEQ. CDR3 length equals 13 residues. Written as DNA, the CDR3 is TGTGCCAGCAGTCAAGGACGTGGCTATGGCTACACCTTC. The encoded protein is CASSQGRGYGYTF.